One and the same sample provided the 23 T cell receptor beta chains below, sequenced in a study of T cell responses to AZD1222 COVID-19 vaccine. TCRdb's table, derived via immunoSEQ multiplex PCR, lists solely in-frame clones and lacks some. The sample carries roughly 120,000 clones, 80% to 90% recorded once. Sequencing was performed on peripheral blood, taken 28 days after the second AZD1222 dose. These receptors came from an adult who received the AZD1222 COVID-19 vaccine.

The chain couples TRBV18 to TRBJ1-4; 10 bases are a match to TRBD1. The V segment lost 3 bases and the J segment 8 bases; nucleotides outside the gene matches: 3. Per the germline V gene, CDR1 is KGHSH and CDR2 is LQKENI. The CDR3 consists of 14 residues. The DNA of the CDR3 is TGTGCCAGCTCACCGGACAGGGGGAACGAAAAACTGTTTTTT. Its protein product is CASSPDRGNEKLFF.

This clone showed up just once. J is TRBJ2-7 and V is TRBV27, with D possibly TRBD1 on 6 matching bases. Per the germline V gene, CDR1 is MNHEY and CDR2 is SMNVEV (reference sequence). V shed 6 bases and J shed 4 bases, with 16 bases lying between them. The CDR3 spans 14 residues. The CDR3 nucleotides read TGTGCCAGCAGCCCATTTCTGGGGGCATACGAGCAGTACTTC. It codes for CASSPFLGAYEQYF.

The CDR3: CASSEMRSPYSSYEQYF. CDR3 nucleotide sequence: TGTGCCAGCAGCGAAATGCGGAGCCCTTACAGCTCCTACGAGCAGTACTTC. V and J are TRBV2 and TRBJ2-7; D unclear. The germline gives CDR1 SNHLY, CDR2 FYNNEI. The V and J ends lost 6 bases and 0 bases respectively, with 21 bases between them. CDR3 length: 17 residues.

The rearrangement joins TRBV2 to TRBJ1-6, with D possibly matching TRBD1 (6 bases). The CDR3 runs 16 residues. Germline CDR1 is SNHLY and CDR2 is FYNNEI. The V end lost 6 bases, the J end lost 9 bases, and 21 bases lay between the germline ends. CDR3 sequence (DNA): TGTGCCAGCAGGCCGGTCAACAGGGTTCTGAGTTCACCCCTCCACTTT. Translating it yields CASRPVNRVLSSPLHF.

The chain uses TRBV30 and TRBJ2-7, with D perhaps matching TRBD1 or TRBD2 (5 bases each). V gave up 1 base and J gave up 0 bases, with 13 bases separating them. This CDR3 has 15 residues. CDR1 GTSNPN and CDR2 SVGIG come from the germline V gene (reference sequence). The chain's CDR3 is CAWSDGTLSSYEQYF. CDR3 nucleotides: TGTGCCTGGAGTGACGGGACCCTGAGCTCCTACGAGCAGTACTTC.

The genes are TRBV6-2 or TRBV6-3 and TRBJ1-4; D gene uncertain. Germline V CDR1 and CDR2: MNHEY, SVGEGT. The CDR3 loop spans 15 amino acids. Deletions cut 2 bases from V and 7 bases from J, with 14 bases between. CDR3 DNA sequence: TGTGCCAGCAGTTACAGGCCTCACTGGAGTGAAAAACTGTTTTTT. Protein sequence: CASSYRPHWSEKLFF.

V and J are TRBV7-2 and TRBJ2-7, with D tentatively TRBD2 (6 bases). Germline CDR1 is SGHTA and CDR2 is FQGNSA. V lost 5 bases to trimming and J lost 4 bases, with 12 bases between them. The CDR3 has 13 residues. The CDR3 DNA sequence: TGTGCCAGCAGCACCATGGGGACTTACGAGCAGTACTTC. Its protein product is CASSTMGTYEQYF.

Only one count was recorded for this clone. CDR3 protein: CASSLAGGAEAFF. The CDR3 nucleotides read TGTGCCAGCAGCTTAGCCGGGGGGGCTGAAGCTTTCTTT. The V gene is TRBV7-2, the J gene TRBJ1-1, with a tentative D call TRBD1 (5 bases). Trimming stripped 0 bases from V and 6 bases from J, with 8 bases between. The CDR3 runs 13 residues. Germline lookup yields CDR1 SGHTA and CDR2 FQGNSA.

V gene TRBV30 combines with J gene TRBJ2-7; tentative D call: TRBD1 (6 bases). Trimming shortened V by 0 bases and J by 3 bases, and 12 bases separated the two germline ends. This CDR3 has 14 residues. Germline CDR1 reads GTSNPN; CDR2 reads SVGIG (reference sequence). Here the CDR3 reads CAWSVQGTYYEQYF. CDR3 bases: TGTGCCTGGAGTGTACAGGGTACCTACTACGAGCAGTACTTC.

V and J are TRBV7-8 and TRBJ2-5, with unresolved D. The V gene lost 3 bases and the J gene lost 6 bases, with 11 bases spanning the gap. CDR3 size: 13 residues. Germline V lookup: CDR1 SGHVS, CDR2 FQNEAQ. The CDR3 DNA reads as TGTGCCAGCAGCTTTGGAGAGGTGAAGACCCAGTACTTC. It specifies CASSFGEVKTQYF.

The chain joins TRBV2 to TRBJ1-2, with TRBD1 matching 9 bases. CDR3 length equals 14 residues. V shed 5 bases and J 2 bases; nucleotides not matched to a gene: 3. CDR1 and CDR2 from the germline V gene are SNHLY and FYNNEI. The CDR3 sequence is CASSPGQGNYGYTF. The CDR3 DNA sequence: TGTGCCAGCAGTCCGGGACAGGGAAACTATGGCTACACCTTC.

This CDR3 is CASSPRREQFF. The CDR3 DNA reads as TGTGCCAGCAGTCCGAGACGCGAGCAGTTCTTC. The chain joins TRBV2 to TRBJ2-1, with D hard to call. Trimming removed 5 bases from V and 10 bases from J, with 9 bases in between. This CDR3 has 11 residues. CDR1 and CDR2 from the germline V gene are SNHLY and FYNNEI.

The chain links TRBV4-1 to TRBJ2-5, with D unclear. Trimming removed 0 bases at V and 3 bases at J, with 5 bases between. In germline, CDR1 is MGHRA, CDR2 YSYEKL. The CDR3 extends over 13 amino acids. CDR3 sequence (DNA): TGCGCCAGCAGCCAAGATGGAGAAGAGACCCAGTACTTC. It yields the protein CASSQDGEETQYF.

This chain connects TRBV7-9 to TRBJ1-1; 7 nucleotides match TRBD1. The CDR3 is 13 amino acids. CDR1 is SEHNR and CDR2 is FQNEAQ in the germline V gene (reference sequence). V shed 6 bases and J 5 bases; nucleotides not matched to a gene: 6. The CDR3 DNA reads as TGTGCCAGCAGGGATACAGGGGAGACTGAAGCTTTCTTT. Translated, it gives CASRDTGETEAFF.

The V and J genes are TRBV7-2 and TRBJ1-2; D remains ambiguous. Trimming shortened V by 1 base and J by 2 bases, and 8 bases separated the two germline ends. The CDR3 runs 14 residues. The germline V gene encodes CDR1 SGHTA and CDR2 FQGNSA. CDR3 bases: TGTGCCAGCAGCTTAGGGACCATAAACTATGGCTACACCTTC. Translation gives CASSLGTINYGYTF. The full variable domain, its missing parts supplied by reference TRBV7-2 and TRBJ1-2, is GAGVSQSPSNKVTEKGKDVELRCDPISGHTALYWYRQSLGQGLEFLIYFQGNSAPDKSGLPSDRFSAERTGGSVSTLTIQRTQQEDSAVYLCASSLGTINYGYTFGSGTRLTVV.

This clone was recorded once. This chain links TRBV25-1 with TRBJ1-2; D not certain. This CDR3 is 12 amino acids long. V was shortened by 2 bases and J by 1 base, with 2 bases between the two germline ends. Germline V gives CDR1 MGHDK, CDR2 SYGVNS. CDR3 coding DNA: TGTGCCAGCAGTGAAGGTAACTATGGCTACACCTTC. Amino acids: CASSEGNYGYTF.

In DNA, the CDR3 is TGTGCCAGCAGTTTCGGGACAGGGGGCGAAGAGACCCAGTACTTC. Protein: CASSFGTGGEETQYF. The rearrangement links TRBV27 to TRBJ2-5; TRBD1 matches 12 bases. The V gene end was trimmed by 3 bases and the J gene end by 3 bases; junction bases not matched to a gene: 2. There are 15 residues in the CDR3. Germline CDR1 is MNHEY and CDR2 is SMNVEV (reference sequence).

The chain joins TRBV28 to TRBJ2-6; D unclear. This CDR3 has 19 amino acids. Germline assignment: CDR1 MDHEN and CDR2 SYDVKM. V was pared by 6 bases and J by 0 bases, with 21 bases between. CDR3 region: CASSPGPTSSASGANVLTF. CDR3 nucleotide sequence: TGTGCCAGCAGCCCCGGACCTACCTCAAGCGCCTCTGGGGCCAACGTCCTGACTTTC.

CDR3 coding DNA: TGTGCCAGCAGTTTATCAGGTTCCTACGAGCAGTACTTC. This gives the protein CASSLSGSYEQYF. This chain uses TRBV27 with TRBJ2-7; D remains ambiguous. This CDR3 has 13 amino acids. Trimming pared 0 bases from V and 1 base from J, leaving 4 bases between. Germline CDR1 and CDR2: MNHEY and SMNVEV (reference sequence).

The gene calls are TRBV18 and TRBJ2-3, with D perhaps matching TRBD1 or TRBD2 (5 bases each). The CDR3 covers 14 residues. The germline V gene encodes CDR1 KGHSH and CDR2 LQKENI. Deletions cut 0 bases from V and 2 bases from J, with 6 bases between. The CDR3 reads CASSPPGVTDTQYF. The DNA for the CDR3 is TGTGCCAGCTCACCACCGGGGGTCACAGATACGCAGTATTTT.

V usage is TRBV19 and J usage is TRBJ2-2; TRBD2 is a possible D gene (6 bases). The CDR3 spans 18 residues. Germline values: CDR1 LNHDA, CDR2 SQIVND (reference sequence). V gave up 2 bases and J gave up 1 base, with 17 bases separating them. The CDR3 DNA sequence: TGTGCCAGTAGTATACAAATAGGAGGGGTCGTGAACACCGGGGAGCTGTTTTTT. Its protein product is CASSIQIGGVVNTGELFF.

The CDR3 here is CASSPKPGQDPSHHSNQPQHF. CDR3 nucleotides: TGTGCCAGCAGCCCCAAGCCGGGGCAGGATCCAAGCCACCATAGCAATCAGCCCCAGCATTTT. This chain connects TRBV12-1 to TRBJ1-5. TRBV12-1 is an annotated pseudogene. The CDR3 extends over 21 amino acids.

This chain connects TRBV15 to TRBJ2-7, with TRBD1 identical over 9 bases. The CDR3 has 19 residues. With V trimmed by 0 bases and J by 1 base, 13 bases remained unmatched. The germline CDR1 and CDR2 sequences are LNHNV and YYDKDF (reference sequence). CDR3 sequence reads: CATSRERGTWGQGSYEQYF. For the CDR3, the DNA is TGTGCCACCAGCAGAGAGAGGGGTACTTGGGGACAGGGTTCCTACGAGCAGTACTTC.